This paragraph covers one T cell receptor beta chain sequence. TCRdb reanalysed the reads using MiXCR and keeps one entry per CDR3 protein. Here the sample spans some 200,000 distinct CDR3 sequences, around 20% being singletons. This sample was included in a study of T cell repertoires in cytomegalovirus infection. CDR3 length: 11 residues. The V end was cut by 2 bases, the J end by 6 bases, with 2 bases between. CDR1 and CDR2 (germline): SGHRS, YFSETQ. The J gene is TRBJ2-2, the V gene TRBV5-1; the D is unclear. The specimen was PBMCs. The clonotype was recovered from a human donor in good health (CMV status not recorded). Some clones in this sample may be carry-over from other donors' samples. The CDR3 region is CASSFAGELFF. CDR3 nucleotide sequence: TGCGCCAGCAGCTTCGCCGGGGAGCTGTTTTTT.